These 18 T cell receptor beta chains were all obtained from the same sample, sequenced in a study of blood T cell repertoires in COVID-19 (TCRdb year 2020). Library preparation was by the immunoSEQ multiplex PCR assay. As stored in TCRdb, this immuneACCESS dataset retains in-frame rearrangements with V and J assigned. A fraction of the clones does not appear; measured against another copy, unresolved V genes explain less than half of the discrepancy, and the remainder lacks a known reason. The sample table contains fewer than 450,000 clones; only one count was recorded for about 90% of them. The ten largest account for 1% of the sample. What was sequenced was PBMCs or T cells enriched from blood (not recorded which). These receptors all stem from a woman under 40 who had recovered from COVID-19.

This sequence joins TRBV9 and TRBJ1-1, with 7 positions matching TRBD1. CDR1 SGDLS and CDR2 YYNGEE come from the germline V gene. V was clipped by 0 bases and J by 4 bases; unmatched bases: 6. The CDR3 runs to 15 residues. The CDR3 reads CASSVGLGTATEAFF. The CDR3 coding sequence is TGTGCCAGCAGCGTAGGCCTCGGGACAGCCACTGAAGCTTTCTTT.

The V gene is TRBV5-1, the J gene TRBJ2-3; D might be TRBD2 (7 bases). V was trimmed by 0 bases and J by 2 bases, leaving 10 bases between them. The germline V gene has CDR1 SGHRS and CDR2 YFSETQ. The CDR3 is made up of 15 amino acids. In nucleotides, the CDR3 is TGCGCCAGCAGCTTGGACGGGGGGCCCACAGATACGCAGTATTTT. Protein sequence: CASSLDGGPTDTQYF. Full variable domain (remainder filled in from reference TRBV5-1 and TRBJ2-3): KAGVTQTPRYLIKTRGQQVTLSCSPISGHRSVSWYQQTPGQGLQFLFEYFSETQRNKGNFPGRFSGRQFSNSRSEMNVSTLELGDSALYLCASSLDGGPTDTQYFGPGTRLTVL.

V is TRBV7-2 and J is TRBJ1-1; D is unresolved. The CDR3 contains 13 residues. Germline V CDR1 and CDR2: SGHTA, FQGNSA. Trimming shortened V by 8 bases and J by 1 base, and 11 bases separated the two germline ends. The CDR3 DNA reads as TGTGCCAGCGGCTCCCAAAAGAACACTGAAGCTTTCTTT. This gives the protein CASGSQKNTEAFF.

The chain uses TRBV6-2 or TRBV6-3 and TRBJ1-1; no clear D. V lost 2 bases, J lost 5 bases, and 9 bases lay in between. Germline-derived CDR1 and CDR2 are MNHEY and SVGEGT. The CDR3 contains 13 residues. The CDR3 is CASSYEGLTEAFF. CDR3 nucleotides: TGTGCCAGCAGTTACGAGGGTTTGACTGAAGCTTTCTTT.

The chain links TRBV9 to TRBJ2-2; D is ambiguous. V was pared by 4 bases and J by 7 bases, with 5 bases between. Germline V gene lookup returns CDR1 SGDLS and CDR2 YYNGEE. CDR3 length: 11 residues. The chain's CDR3 is CASSLSGELFF. The CDR3 region has the DNA TGTGCCAGCAGCTTGAGCGGGGAGCTGTTTTTT.

The chain recombines TRBV27 with TRBJ2-7; D is perhaps TRBD2 (5 bases). There are 14 residues in the CDR3. Looked up from germline, CDR1 is MNHEY and CDR2 is SMNVEV (reference sequence). Trimming took off 0 bases at V and 6 bases at J, with 12 bases between the two ends. The CDR3, as DNA: TGTGCCAGCAGTTTATCTAGCTACGGAGGCGAGCAGTACTTC. This gives the protein CASSLSSYGGEQYF.

This clone has a handful of counts. J is TRBJ2-5 and V is TRBV4-3, with 10 bases identical to TRBD2. The CDR3 is 15 amino acids. J gave up 4 bases and V 1 base, and 3 bases lay outside the gene matches. Germline V gene sequence: CDR1 LGHNA, CDR2 YSLEER. The CDR3 spells CASSQVTSGVETQYF. CDR3 coding DNA: TGCGCCAGCAGCCAAGTTACTAGCGGGGTAGAGACCCAGTACTTC.

CDR3 nucleotide sequence: TGTGCCAGCAGCTGGGGGACAGACCTTGGGCAGCCCCAGCATTTT. Translation gives CASSWGTDLGQPQHF. The gene calls are TRBV5-5 and TRBJ1-5; TRBD1 matches at 7 bases. V lost 3 bases, J lost 7 bases, and 10 bases stayed unmatched. The CDR3 has 15 amino acids. CDR1 is SGHKS and CDR2 is YYEKEE in the germline V gene (reference sequence).

The gene calls are TRBV2 and TRBJ2-5, with D maybe TRBD1 (5 bases). The germline V gene encodes CDR1 SNHLY and CDR2 FYNNEI. Trimming stripped 1 base from V and 5 bases from J, with 8 bases between. The CDR3 has 13 amino acids. The CDR3 here is CASSEEGWETQYF. CDR3 in DNA: TGTGCCAGCAGTGAAGAGGGGTGGGAGACCCAGTACTTC.

On this clone itself: This specimen includes other DNA sequences encoding the same CDR3. The gene calls are TRBV24-1 and TRBJ2-1; 7 bases agree with TRBD1. CDR1 and CDR2 from the germline V gene are KGHDR and SFDVKD. CDR3 length: 14 residues. V shed 5 bases and J 4 bases; nucleotides not matched to a gene: 4. This chain's CDR3 is CATSGTGTYNEQFF. The DNA of the CDR3 is TGTGCCACCAGTGGGACAGGTACTTACAATGAGCAGTTCTTC.

The chain combines TRBV6-2 or TRBV6-3 with TRBJ2-1, with D tentatively TRBD1 (8 bases). The CDR3 runs to 16 residues. Trimming shortened V by 5 bases and J by 8 bases, and 22 bases separated the two germline ends. Germline V gene sequence: CDR1 MNHEY, CDR2 SVGEGT. The CDR3 loop is CASSLIGQGGKDEQFF. CDR3 bases: TGTGCCAGCAGTCTAATAGGACAGGGAGGGAAGGATGAGCAGTTCTTC.

The chain recombines TRBV5-4 with TRBJ2-3; possible D gene TRBD1, 5 bases. The germline gives CDR1 SGHNT, CDR2 YYREEE (reference sequence). This CDR3 is built from 14 residues. V lost 0 bases and J 5 bases, leaving 10 bases between the germline ends. The CDR3 bases are TGTGCCAGCAGCTTGGAGATGGGGCAAGATACGCAGTATTTT. Protein product: CASSLEMGQDTQYF.

This sequence joins TRBV12-3 or TRBV12-4 and TRBJ1-1; 10 bases match TRBD1. After removal of 4 bases from V and 5 bases from J, the junction contained 1 base not matched to a gene. The CDR3 extends over 13 amino acids. DNA of the CDR3: TGTGCCAGCAGTTCGGGACAGGGGACTGAAGCTTTCTTT. Its translation: CASSSGQGTEAFF.

The chain combines TRBV11-2 with TRBJ1-6; D unresolved. V shed 3 bases and J shed 8 bases, with 11 bases lying between them. Germline V gene lookup returns CDR1 SGHAT and CDR2 FQNNGV. The CDR3 loop spans 14 amino acids. CDR3: CASSLEGRDSPLHF. The CDR3, as DNA: TGTGCCAGCAGCTTGGAGGGAAGGGATTCACCCCTCCACTTT.

This rearrangement joins TRBV30 to TRBJ1-1; TRBD1 matches at 7 bases. The CDR3 totals 14 residues. Germline V gene lookup returns CDR1 GTSNPN and CDR2 SVGIG (reference sequence). V dropped 6 bases and J dropped 1; count of bases not matched to a gene: 8. CDR3 in amino acids: CACTKTGTNTEAFF. DNA of the CDR3: TGTGCCTGTACGAAGACAGGGACGAACACTGAAGCTTTCTTT.

The chain recombines TRBV6-5 with TRBJ1-6; tentative D call: TRBD1 (5 bases). There are 13 residues in the CDR3. The V gene lost 7 bases and the J gene lost 5 bases, with 9 bases spanning the gap. Per the germline V gene, CDR1 is MNHEY and CDR2 is SVGAGI. The CDR3 region has the DNA TGTGCCAGCAAGCGGGGGGATAATTCACCCCTCCACTTT. Protein: CASKRGDNSPLHF.

This chain connects TRBV7-6 to TRBJ2-5, with 11 bases lining up with TRBD2. Looked up from germline, CDR1 is SGHVS and CDR2 is FNYEAQ. The trim removed 5 bases at V and 8 bases at J, leaving 19 bases unmatched. The CDR3 is made up of 18 amino acids. This chain's CDR3 is CASSPGASGGPTQGTQYF. The DNA for the CDR3 is TGTGCCAGCAGCCCCGGGGCTAGCGGGGGGCCAACCCAAGGTACCCAGTACTTC.

This clone appeared once. The V gene is TRBV7-9, the J gene TRBJ2-1; 9 nucleotides line up with TRBD2. Germline V gene data show CDR1 as SEHNR and CDR2 as FQNEAQ (reference sequence). Unmatched junction bases numbered 18, after V lost 4 bases and J lost 8 bases. This CDR3 is built from 18 residues. The CDR3 sequence: CASSSDVPKRGARDEQFF. In DNA form, the CDR3 reads TGTGCCAGCAGCTCCGACGTACCGAAGCGGGGGGCCCGGGATGAGCAGTTCTTC.